The next 13 T cell receptor beta chains were all read from a single sample in a study of vaccination effects on CD4 cells after COVID-19 (dated by TCRdb to between 2020 and 2023). After less than 13 days of culture, CD4+ T cells were isolated with the EasySep CD4+ T cell isolation kit. Antigens of these TCRs are unknown. Library method: the immunoSEQ multiplex PCR assay. TCRdb provides this immuneACCESS table in a form limited to in-frame rearrangements. Some clones are lacking; in checked studies, under half of them reflect an unresolved V gene, and why the rest are absent is not known. For this sample there are more than 45,000 clones; more than 75% appear just once. The top ten clonotypes cover around 11% of the sample. The material sequenced was CD4+ T cells from PBMCs cultured without peptide, taken before COVID-19 vaccination. The receptors come from a human donor who had a prior SARS-CoV-2 infection.

V gene TRBV14 combines with J gene TRBJ2-3; TRBD1 might be the D (6 bases). Trimming cost V 5 bases and J 2 bases, with 11 bases left between them. Germline-derived CDR1 and CDR2 are SGHDN and FVKESK. The CDR3 spans 14 residues. This CDR3 reads CASSTGHYTDTQYF. The CDR3 coding sequence is TGTGCCAGCAGCACGGGACACTACACAGATACGCAGTATTTT.

This clone was observed a handful of times. V and J are TRBV4-1 and TRBJ2-3; D is perhaps TRBD2 (6 bases). The ends were cut back, 2 bases at V and 1 base at J, with 10 bases in the middle. CDR1 is MGHRA and CDR2 is YSYEKL in the germline V gene. The CDR3 has 15 residues. The CDR3 DNA sequence: TGCGCCAGCAGCCAATTAGGCGGGGGCACAGATACGCAGTATTTT. This encodes CASSQLGGGTDTQYF.

The chain carries TRBV4-3 and TRBJ2-7; 8 nucleotides match TRBD2. V lost 4 bases to trimming and J lost 0 bases; unmatched junction nucleotides: 5. Per the germline V gene, CDR1 is LGHNA and CDR2 is YSLEER. The CDR3 is 15 residues long. The CDR3 protein is CASSPLAGNSYEQYF. Here the CDR3 DNA reads TGCGCCAGCAGCCCTCTAGCGGGCAACTCCTACGAGCAGTACTTC.

The chain links TRBV9 to TRBJ2-7, with D possibly being TRBD2 (6 bases). Germline assignment: CDR1 SGDLS and CDR2 YYNGEE. Trimming took 1 base from V and 3 from J, leaving 11 bases between them. The length of the CDR3 is 14 residues. Here the CDR3 DNA reads TGTGCCAGCAGCGTAACCCGACTAGTCTACGAGCAGTACTTC. As protein: CASSVTRLVYEQYF.

The CDR3: CASSYGTYSNQPQHF. CDR3 DNA sequence: TGTGCCAGCAGTTACGGGACATATAGCAATCAGCCCCAGCATTTT. The chain carries TRBV6-2 or TRBV6-3 and TRBJ1-5; D perhaps matches TRBD1 (6 bases). The CDR3 spans 15 residues. Per the germline V gene, CDR1 is MNHEY and CDR2 is SVGEGT. Trimming cost V 2 bases and J 0 bases, with 8 bases left between them.

The chain recombines TRBV2 with TRBJ1-2; 8 nucleotides line up with TRBD1. Germline V gives CDR1 SNHLY, CDR2 FYNNEI. Germline trimming cut 7 bases from V and 1 base from J; bases unmatched to any gene: 11. CDR3 length: 16 residues. CDR3 coding DNA: TGTGCCAGCAACCTACCGACAGGGGTTCTTAACTATGGCTACACCTTC. Residues: CASNLPTGVLNYGYTF.

The chain couples TRBV5-6 to TRBJ2-7; 7 bases are shared with TRBD1. This CDR3 contains 16 residues. Per the germline V gene, CDR1 is SGHDT and CDR2 is YYEEEE. After removal of 4 bases from V and 0 bases from J, the junction contained 10 bases not matched to a gene. The chain's CDR3 is CASSINRGGHSYEQYF. In nucleotides, the CDR3 is TGTGCCAGCAGCATAAATCGAGGGGGCCACTCCTACGAGCAGTACTTC. Full variable domain (remainder filled in from reference TRBV5-6 and TRBJ2-7): DAGVTQSPTHLIKTRGQQVTLRCSPKSGHDTVSWYQQALGQGPQFIFQYYEEEERQRGNFPDRFSGHQFPNYSSELNVNALLLGDSALYLCASSINRGGHSYEQYFGPGTRLTVT.

In its sample, this clone was seen many times. The chain uses TRBV2 and TRBJ2-6, with D possibly TRBD2 on 6 matching bases. CDR1 is SNHLY, CDR2 FYNNEI, per germline. V was trimmed by 8 bases and J by 10 bases, leaving 6 bases between them. This CDR3 region has 10 residues. The CDR3 DNA reads as TGTGCCAGCGGGGGGAACGTCCTGACTTTC. Amino acid sequence: CASGGNVLTF.

V gene TRBV10-3 combines with J gene TRBJ1-5, with D perhaps TRBD1 (6 bases). The CDR3 consists of 16 residues. Germline V gene data show CDR1 as ENHRY and CDR2 as SYGVKD. V dropped 6 bases and J dropped 2 bases, with 17 bases sitting between them. The CDR3 reads CAIRLGGRVGNQPQHF. The CDR3 DNA sequence: TGTGCCATCAGGCTGGGGGGGCGAGTAGGCAATCAGCCCCAGCATTTT.

This rearrangement joins TRBV6-2 or TRBV6-3 to TRBJ2-5, with a tentative D call TRBD2 (6 bases). Looked up from germline, CDR1 is MNHEY and CDR2 is SVGEGT. The germline V and J ends were trimmed by 4 bases and 2 bases, with 11 bases remaining between them. The CDR3 runs to 14 residues. The CDR3 region is CASSSSRGQETQYF. As DNA, the CDR3 is TGTGCCAGCAGTTCATCGCGGGGACAAGAGACCCAGTACTTC.

This clone was found once. The J gene is TRBJ2-2, the V gene TRBV19, with TRBD2 matching over 8 bases. The germline gives CDR1 LNHDA, CDR2 SQIVND (reference sequence). This CDR3 has 16 residues. Unmatched junction bases numbered 10, after V lost 5 bases and J lost 5 bases. The DNA for the CDR3 is TGTGCCAGTAGTGTTGCCGGGAGGGCCAATACCGGGGAGCTGTTTTTT. It translates to CASSVAGRANTGELFF.

The chain has TRBV5-4 and TRBJ2-7, with 8 bases fitting TRBD1. The CDR3 is made up of 15 amino acids. Losses at the gene ends were 4 bases for V and 0 bases for J; bases not matched to a gene: 6. Germline CDR1 reads SGHNT; CDR2 reads YYREEE (reference sequence). The CDR3 sequence: CASSKGQDYSYEQYF. CDR3 bases: TGTGCCAGCAGCAAGGGACAGGATTACTCCTACGAGCAGTACTTC.

The V call is TRBV5-4, the J call TRBJ2-1; 11 positions agree with TRBD2. This CDR3 is built from 14 residues. With V trimmed by 3 bases and J by 11 bases, 7 bases remained unmatched. CDR1 and CDR2 (germline): SGHNT, YYREEE (reference sequence). The CDR3 DNA sequence: TGTGCCAGCAGCTCACCGACTAGCGGGAACAAGCAGTTCTTC. Its protein is CASSSPTSGNKQFF.